This paragraph covers one T cell receptor beta chain sequence. Its specificity is not known. The germline V and J ends were trimmed by 1 base and 1 base, with 2 bases remaining between them. CDR3 length equals 12 residues. Germline lookup yields CDR1 SGHRS and CDR2 YFSETQ. The data were obtained in a study of CD8 T cells in Susac syndrome. Overall study context: Blood was drawn from patients with Susac syndrome. At that point, they were therapy-naive, on corticosteroids, or on intravenous immunoglobulin alone.

Study results and limitations: It was acknowledged by the study that relatively few individuals were included in its TCR sequencing and HLA analysis.

Random hexamers were used to reverse transcribe an amount of roughly 0.5 to 1 ug RNA. MiXCR was run by TCRdb on the immunoSEQ multiplex PCR reads, yielding one entry per CDR3 protein. The repertoire includes roughly 100,000 distinct CDR3 sequences, approximately 95% of them detected once, and approximately 0.41% sits in the top ten. This TCR came from a human donor with Susac syndrome. This sequence joins TRBV5-1 and TRBJ2-5; D ambiguous. The sample consisted of CD8+ T cells from PBMCs. CDR3 in amino acids: CASSLFQETQYF. CDR3 nucleotides: TGCGCCAGCAGCTTGTTCCAAGAGACCCAGTACTTC.